The TCR beta chain described here comes from a study of blood T cells in healthy people across ages. Combining a sample-barcoded 5' primer with a J-beta primer mix, a second PCR ran for about 6 to 11 cycles. TCRdb fed the 5' RACE reads into MiXCR, producing one record per CDR3 protein. The table has fewer than 600,000 distinct CDR3 sequences, about 28% seen once. Per the germline V gene, CDR1 is LGHDT and CDR2 is YNNKEL (reference sequence). V was clipped by 10 bases and J by 2 bases, with 12 bases between them. This CDR3 has 13 residues. These data are also associated with another study on T cells of mothers and their children.

This rearrangement joins TRBV3-1 to TRBJ2-1, with D perhaps assigned TRBD1 or TRBD2 (5 bases each). This receptor was identified in a boy between 2 and 10 years old in good health. The sample comprised blood. The CDR3 here is CATEGSTYNEQFF. CDR3 nucleotide sequence: TGTGCCACCGAGGGGTCCACCTACAATGAGCAGTTCTTC.